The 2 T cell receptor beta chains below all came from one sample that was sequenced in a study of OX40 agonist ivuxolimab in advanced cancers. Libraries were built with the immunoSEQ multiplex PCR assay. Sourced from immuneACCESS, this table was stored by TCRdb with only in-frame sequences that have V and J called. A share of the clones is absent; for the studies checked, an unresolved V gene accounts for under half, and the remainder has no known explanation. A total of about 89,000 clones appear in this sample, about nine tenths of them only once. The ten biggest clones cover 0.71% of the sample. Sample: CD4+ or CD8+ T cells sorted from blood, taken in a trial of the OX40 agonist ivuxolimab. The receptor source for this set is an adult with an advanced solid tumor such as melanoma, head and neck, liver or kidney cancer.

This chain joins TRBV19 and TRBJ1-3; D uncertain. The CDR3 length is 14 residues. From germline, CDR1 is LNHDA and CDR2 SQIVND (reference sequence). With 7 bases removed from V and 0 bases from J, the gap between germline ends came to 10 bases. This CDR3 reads CASINPGSGNTIYF. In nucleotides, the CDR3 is TGTGCCAGTATCAACCCTGGCTCTGGAAACACCATATATTTT.

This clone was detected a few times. The CDR3 here is CASSLRTANTGELFF. As DNA, the CDR3 is TGCGCCAGCAGCCTGAGGACAGCGAACACCGGGGAGCTGTTTTTT. The V call is TRBV5-1, the J call TRBJ2-2, with a tentative D call TRBD1 (6 bases). The CDR3 has 15 residues. Germline V lookup: CDR1 SGHRS, CDR2 YFSETQ. Trimming took off 4 bases at V and 0 bases at J, with 10 bases between the two ends.